This TCR beta chain is drawn from a study of blood T cell repertoires in COVID-19. Study context: The United States, Italy and Spain were the sources of the acute and convalescent COVID-19 samples.

Clones were sequenced by immunoSEQ multiplex PCR, and TCRdb holds only the in-frame ones, with some missing. The sample has some 200,000 clones; 84% are singletons. CDR3 length equals 15 residues. Trimming pared 0 bases from V and 4 bases from J, leaving 9 bases between. Per the germline V gene, CDR1 is SGHTA and CDR2 is FQGTGA. This TCR was recovered from a woman aged 80 or over with COVID-19, enrolled during active disease. The sequenced sample was peripheral blood. V is TRBV7-3 and J is TRBJ2-2, with a tentative D call TRBD1 (7 bases). The CDR3 sequence is CASSLTQGGTGELFF. The DNA of the CDR3 is TGTGCCAGCAGCTTAACGCAGGGGGGCACCGGGGAGCTGTTTTTT.